Sequencing of this T cell receptor beta chain was carried out in a study of T-cell memory formation after mild COVID-19. Study at large: Across donors, TCR clusters were largely donor specific. The study's findings and limits: Pre-infection memory harbored some responding clones, suggesting cross-reactive memory joined. Most CD4+ clones that shrank were in CM and EM, while CD8+ ones turned up in EMRA.

This clonotype has a handful of counts. Its antigen is currently unknown. Researchers used 5'RACE with constant-segment primers to make TCR alpha and TCR beta cDNA libraries that carry sample barcodes and UMIs. TCRdb independently ran MiXCR on the 5' RACE reads; one entry per CDR3 protein. The table shows a few hundred thousand distinct CDR3 sequences, with roughly 24% occurring only once. The CDR3 loop spans 14 amino acids. CDR1 and CDR2 (germline): MNHEY, SVGEGT. Trimming cost V 0 bases and J 5 bases, with 10 bases left between them. The receptor was derived from an adult woman who had mild COVID-19 (a few samples of this study predate the infection). Cell type and time point are not known. The V gene is TRBV6-2 or TRBV6-3, the J gene TRBJ2-5; no reliable D call. Sequencing was carried out using PBMCs or a T cell subset sorted from them (not recorded which). The CDR3, as DNA: TGTGCCAGCAGTTACTCCTCAAGACGGGAGACCCAGTACTTC. As protein: CASSYSSRRETQYF.